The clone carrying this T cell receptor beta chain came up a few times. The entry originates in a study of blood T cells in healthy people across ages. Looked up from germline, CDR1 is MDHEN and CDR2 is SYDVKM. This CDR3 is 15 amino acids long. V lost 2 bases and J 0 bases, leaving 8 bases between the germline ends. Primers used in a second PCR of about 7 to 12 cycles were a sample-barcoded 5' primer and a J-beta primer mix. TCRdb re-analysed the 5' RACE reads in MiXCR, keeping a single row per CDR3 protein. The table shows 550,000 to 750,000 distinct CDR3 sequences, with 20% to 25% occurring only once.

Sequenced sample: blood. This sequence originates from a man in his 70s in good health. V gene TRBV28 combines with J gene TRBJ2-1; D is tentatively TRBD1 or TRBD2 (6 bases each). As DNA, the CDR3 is TGTGCCAGCAGTTTAAGGGGGGACTCCTACAATGAGCAGTTCTTC. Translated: CASSLRGDSYNEQFF.